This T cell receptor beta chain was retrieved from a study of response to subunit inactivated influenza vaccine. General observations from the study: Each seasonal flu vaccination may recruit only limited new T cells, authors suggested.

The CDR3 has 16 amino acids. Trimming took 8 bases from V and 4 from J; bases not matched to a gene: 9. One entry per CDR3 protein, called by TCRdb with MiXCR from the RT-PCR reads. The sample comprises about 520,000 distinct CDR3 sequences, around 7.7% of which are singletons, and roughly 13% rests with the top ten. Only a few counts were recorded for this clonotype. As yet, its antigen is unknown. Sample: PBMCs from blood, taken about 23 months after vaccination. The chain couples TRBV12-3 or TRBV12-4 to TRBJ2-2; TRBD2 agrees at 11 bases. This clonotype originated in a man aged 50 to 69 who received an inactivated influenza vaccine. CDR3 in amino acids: CASLRSGGAPTGELFF. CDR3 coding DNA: TGTGCCAGCCTTCGTAGCGGGGGGGCCCCCACCGGGGAGCTGTTTTTT.